These 5 T cell receptor beta chains were sequenced from one sample in a study of regulatory T cells in long-lasting Graves disease. Time point denoted: newly diagnosed GD, antithyroid drugs for less than 3 months. Researchers made the TCR library from RNA that was extracted from PBMCs. CDR3-region Arm-PCR and iRepertoire HTBI primers produced the TCR beta libraries. A single record per CDR3 protein comes from TCRdb applying MiXCR to the multiplex PCR reads. This table has about 560,000 distinct CDR3 sequences, more than 15% appearing once. The same sample was also studied in work on T cells in Graves' hyperthyroidism and ophthalmopathy.

Here the sequenced sample was peripheral blood mononuclear cells (PBMCs), taken at new diagnosis, from a patient treated with antithyroid drugs. The receptors derive from a man between 18 and 29 years old with Graves disease.

This clonotype was seen a handful of times. The V gene is TRBV20-1, the J gene TRBJ1-3; TRBD1 agrees at 7 bases. Germline CDR1 and CDR2: DFQATT and SNEGSKA (reference sequence). The CDR3 has 15 amino acids. Trimming cost V 0 bases and J 0 bases; bases outside gene matches: 2. DNA for the CDR3: TGCAGTGCTAGAGAGACAGGGTACTCTGGAAACACCATATATTTT. Protein product: CSARETGYSGNTIYF.

This clonotype was seen a handful of times. The rearrangement links TRBV30 to TRBJ2-3; D not certain. The CDR3 length is 12 residues. V was clipped by 5 bases and J by 6 bases, with 12 bases between them. The V gene's germline CDR1 is GTSNPN and CDR2 SVGIG (reference sequence). CDR3 in DNA: TGTGCCTGGGAGAAGCTCCGGGATACGCAGTATTTT. It translates to CAWEKLRDTQYF.

This clonotype was counted between two and nine times. The V gene is TRBV18, the J gene TRBJ2-1, with 9 bases that match TRBD2. Germline V CDR1 and CDR2: KGHSH, LQKENI. There are 16 residues in the CDR3. The junction had 4 bases not matched to a gene; V was cut back by 0 bases and J by 4 bases. The chain's CDR3 is CASSPPSGGNYNEQFF. DNA for the CDR3: TGTGCCAGCTCACCACCTAGCGGGGGAAATTACAATGAGCAGTTCTTC.

The chain uses TRBV28 and TRBJ2-1; weak D call: TRBD1 (8 bases). The CDR3 is 16 amino acids. Trimming shortened V by 3 bases and J by 7 bases, and 19 bases separated the two germline ends. Germline lookup yields CDR1 MDHEN and CDR2 SYDVKM. Here the CDR3 DNA reads TGTGCCAGCAGTTTGGGGGGGGCAGGGGGCGAGAATGAGCAGTTCTTC. Translation: CASSLGGAGGENEQFF.

This clonotype has at least ten counts. The J gene is TRBJ2-5, the V gene TRBV11-2; D possibly corresponds to TRBD2 (7 bases). The CDR3 spans 15 residues. The germline V gene encodes CDR1 SGHAT and CDR2 FQNNGV. Trimming cost V 4 bases and J 5 bases, with 17 bases left between them. CDR3 DNA: TGTGCCAGCAGCTCGTACGGGGGGCAGACGGAGACCCAGTACTTC. Translation gives CASSSYGGQTETQYF.